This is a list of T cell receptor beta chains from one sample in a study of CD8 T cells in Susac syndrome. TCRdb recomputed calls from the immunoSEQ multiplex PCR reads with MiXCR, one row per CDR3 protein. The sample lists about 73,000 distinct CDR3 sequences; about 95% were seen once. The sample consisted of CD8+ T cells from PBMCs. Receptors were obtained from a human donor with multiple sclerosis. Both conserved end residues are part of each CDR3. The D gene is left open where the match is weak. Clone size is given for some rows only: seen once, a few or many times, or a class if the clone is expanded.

CDR3 DNA: TGCAGTGCTAGATTCGTTAGGACGTCTATCCCTGATGGCTACACCTTC; CDR3 protein: CSARFVRTSIPDGYTF; clone size: -; J gene: TRBJ1-2; D gene: -; V gene: TRBV20-1
CDR3 DNA: TGTGCCAGCAGTTACTCGACAGGGGGTCTCTATGGCTACACCTTC; CDR3 protein: CASSYSTGGLYGYTF; clone size: -; J gene: TRBJ1-2; D gene: TRBD1; V gene: TRBV6-5
CDR3 DNA: TGTGCCAGTATCAGCCAGGGCAGCAACACTGAAGCTTTCTTT; CDR3 protein: CASISQGSNTEAFF; clone size: -; J gene: TRBJ1-1; D gene: -; V gene: TRBV19
CDR3 DNA: TGCAGTGCTAGAGGGGGGGAAGCCTACGAGCAGTACTTC; CDR3 protein: CSARGGEAYEQYF; clone size: -; J gene: TRBJ2-7; D gene: -; V gene: TRBV20-1
CDR3 DNA: TGTGCCAGCAGTCAAAACAGGGGACGTGGTGAGCAGTTCTTC; CDR3 protein: CASSQNRGRGEQFF; clone size: -; J gene: TRBJ2-1; D gene: TRBD1; V gene: TRBV12-3/TRBV12-4
CDR3 DNA: TGTGCCAGCAGCTTGCACAGGGCCGGGGAGCTGTTTTTT; CDR3 protein: CASSLHRAGELFF; clone size: -; J gene: TRBJ2-2; D gene: -; V gene: TRBV5-4
CDR3 DNA: TGTGCCAGCAGTCTCCAGCGGGAGGGCCCCTACGAGCAGTACTTC; CDR3 protein: CASSLQREGPYEQYF; clone size: -; J gene: TRBJ2-7; D gene: TRBD2; V gene: TRBV12-3/TRBV12-4
CDR3 DNA: TGTGCCAGCAGCTTAATTCGGGCGAACACTGAAGCTTTCTTT; CDR3 protein: CASSLIRANTEAFF; clone size: -; J gene: TRBJ1-1; D gene: -; V gene: TRBV7-3
CDR3 DNA: TGTGCCAGCAGCCGACCAGAGTCAGATACGCAGTATTTT; CDR3 protein: CASSRPESDTQYF; clone size: -; J gene: TRBJ2-3; D gene: -; V gene: TRBV6-2/TRBV6-3
CDR3 DNA: TGCGCCAGCAGCCCTATGACAGGGCCTGGCGGCTACACCTTC; CDR3 protein: CASSPMTGPGGYTF; clone size: -; J gene: TRBJ1-2; D gene: TRBD1; V gene: TRBV4-1
CDR3 DNA: TGTGCCAGCAGCTTGGAACGGGCCTACGAGCAGTACTTC; CDR3 protein: CASSLERAYEQYF; clone size: -; J gene: TRBJ2-7; D gene: -; V gene: TRBV5-4
CDR3 DNA: TGTGCCAGCAGTTTAGAGAGTTCCAGGGTCTTTTTCACCGGGGAGCTGTTTTTT; CDR3 protein: CASSLESSRVFFTGELFF; clone size: -; J gene: TRBJ2-2; D gene: -; V gene: TRBV27
CDR3 DNA: TGTGCCAGCAGCTTGAAAGCTTCCGGGGAGCTGTTTTTT; CDR3 protein: CASSLKASGELFF; clone size: once; J gene: TRBJ2-2; D gene: -; V gene: TRBV13
CDR3 DNA: TGTGCCACCCAGTTAGGCACAGATACGCAGTATTTT; CDR3 protein: CATQLGTDTQYF; clone size: -; J gene: TRBJ2-3; D gene: -; V gene: TRBV6-5
CDR3 DNA: TGTGCCAGCAGCTTTCGGGGGAACACTGAAGCTTTCTTT; CDR3 protein: CASSFRGNTEAFF; clone size: -; J gene: TRBJ1-1; D gene: -; V gene: TRBV5-4
CDR3 DNA: TGTGCCACCAGAACCTCTGGGGGTTTCTCCTACGAGCAGTACTTC; CDR3 protein: CATRTSGGFSYEQYF; clone size: -; J gene: TRBJ2-7; D gene: -; V gene: TRBV15
CDR3 DNA: TGCAGCGTTGAAGATCGAACAGCGTACGAGCAGTACTTC; CDR3 protein: CSVEDRTAYEQYF; clone size: -; J gene: TRBJ2-7; D gene: -; V gene: TRBV29-1
CDR3 DNA: TGTGCCAGCAGCCAGGGGGCTAGAGACTACGAGCAGTACTTC; CDR3 protein: CASSQGARDYEQYF; clone size: -; J gene: TRBJ2-7; D gene: -; V gene: TRBV14
CDR3 DNA: TGCGCCAGCAGCTTGAACGGGGGCGAGGGAGAGACCCAGTACTTC; CDR3 protein: CASSLNGGEGETQYF; clone size: -; J gene: TRBJ2-5; D gene: -; V gene: TRBV5-1
CDR3 DNA: TGTGCCAGCAGTCCTCTAGGGGGGGCGCAGTTGAACACTGAAGCTTTCTTT; CDR3 protein: CASSPLGGAQLNTEAFF; clone size: once; J gene: TRBJ1-1; D gene: -; V gene: TRBV6-1
CDR3 DNA: TGTGCCAGCAGCGTAACGGCAGGGGACGATTACGGGCAGTACTTC; CDR3 protein: CASSVTAGDDYGQYF; clone size: once; J gene: TRBJ2-7; D gene: -; V gene: TRBV9
CDR3 DNA: TGTGCCAGCAGCGCCACACAGGGAATCGTGAATGAAAAACTGTTTTTT; CDR3 protein: CASSATQGIVNEKLFF; clone size: -; J gene: TRBJ1-4; D gene: -; V gene: TRBV9
CDR3 DNA: TGTGCCAGCAGTTACAGAGGAGCCTACGAGCAGTACTTC; CDR3 protein: CASSYRGAYEQYF; clone size: once; J gene: TRBJ2-7; D gene: -; V gene: TRBV6-2/TRBV6-3
CDR3 DNA: TGTGCCAGCAGCTCAGGGAATGGGTGGGGGGGAAGCACAGATACGCAGTATTTT; CDR3 protein: CASSSGNGWGGSTDTQYF; clone size: -; J gene: TRBJ2-3; D gene: TRBD2; V gene: TRBV7-8
CDR3 DNA: TGCGCCAGCAGCTTGTCTGGGGAAGCTTTCTTT; CDR3 protein: CASSLSGEAFF; clone size: -; J gene: TRBJ1-1; D gene: -; V gene: TRBV5-1
CDR3 DNA: TGCAGCGTTTACCGGGCCAGGAATGAAAAACTGTTTTTT; CDR3 protein: CSVYRARNEKLFF; clone size: -; J gene: TRBJ1-4; D gene: -; V gene: TRBV29-1
CDR3 DNA: TGCAGTGCTAGAGATCAGGGGAATGAGCAGTTCTTC; CDR3 protein: CSARDQGNEQFF; clone size: -; J gene: TRBJ2-1; D gene: -; V gene: TRBV20-1
CDR3 DNA: TGTGCCAGCAGGCGAAACACTGGCGCCAACTATGGCTACACCTTC; CDR3 protein: CASRRNTGANYGYTF; clone size: -; J gene: TRBJ1-2; D gene: -; V gene: TRBV7-9
CDR3 DNA: TGTGCCAGCAGCAGGACAGGCTACGAGCAGTACTTC; CDR3 protein: CASSRTGYEQYF; clone size: -; J gene: TRBJ2-7; D gene: TRBD1; V gene: TRBV7-9
CDR3 DNA: TGTGCCAGCGAAGCCCCGGCGAACACTGAAGCTTTCTTT; CDR3 protein: CASEAPANTEAFF; clone size: -; J gene: TRBJ1-1; D gene: -; V gene: TRBV7-8
CDR3 DNA: TGTGCCAGCAGCTTAGCCTTGGACAGGGCGGAGACCGGGGAGCTGTTTTTT; CDR3 protein: CASSLALDRAETGELFF; clone size: -; J gene: TRBJ2-2; D gene: TRBD1; V gene: TRBV7-8
CDR3 DNA: TGCAGTGCAGAAAACAGGGATACCTATCAGCCCCAGCATTTT; CDR3 protein: CSAENRDTYQPQHF; clone size: -; J gene: TRBJ1-5; D gene: -; V gene: TRBV20-1
CDR3 DNA: TGTGCCAGCAGTTTAAGGGGGGAGTATAGCAATCAGCCCCAGCATTTT; CDR3 protein: CASSLRGEYSNQPQHF; clone size: once; J gene: TRBJ1-5; D gene: -; V gene: TRBV27
CDR3 DNA: TGCGCCAGCAGTCAGATCCCTTTCAGATACGAGCAGTACTTC; CDR3 protein: CASSQIPFRYEQYF; clone size: -; J gene: TRBJ2-7; D gene: -; V gene: TRBV23-1
CDR3 DNA: TGTGCCAGCAGCCCACGGTCTGGGGCCAACGTCCTGACTTTC; CDR3 protein: CASSPRSGANVLTF; clone size: few; J gene: TRBJ2-6; D gene: -; V gene: TRBV13
CDR3 DNA: TGTGCCAGCAGCCAAGATCAAGTGTTGAACACTGAAGCTTTCTTT; CDR3 protein: CASSQDQVLNTEAFF; clone size: -; J gene: TRBJ1-1; D gene: -; V gene: TRBV4-2
CDR3 DNA: TGTGCCAGCGGACATTACGACAATGAGCAGTTCTTC; CDR3 protein: CASGHYDNEQFF; clone size: once; J gene: TRBJ2-1; D gene: -; V gene: TRBV11-3
CDR3 DNA: TGCGCCAGCAGCCACACGTCCAGGTCGACCACCTACGAGCAGTACTTC; CDR3 protein: CASSHTSRSTTYEQYF; clone size: -; J gene: TRBJ2-7; D gene: -; V gene: TRBV5-1
CDR3 DNA: TGCGCCAGCAGCCAAGCGGCCGGACCCGTTCTGACAGGGGTGGTCACAGATACGCAGTATTTT; CDR3 protein: CASSQAAGPVLTGVVTDTQYF; clone size: -; J gene: TRBJ2-3; D gene: TRBD1; V gene: TRBV4-1
CDR3 DNA: TGTGCCAGCAGCGCCGGGACAGGGTTCTCCTACGAGCAGTACTTC; CDR3 protein: CASSAGTGFSYEQYF; clone size: -; J gene: TRBJ2-7; D gene: TRBD1; V gene: TRBV9
CDR3 DNA: TGTGCCAGCAGCCCCCTAGGGGGAGTGGGTGAGCAGTTCTTC; CDR3 protein: CASSPLGGVGEQFF; clone size: -; J gene: TRBJ2-1; D gene: -; V gene: TRBV7-3
CDR3 DNA: TGTGCCAGCAGCCAAGATCTGGCTAGCTCCACCTTCAATGAGCAGTTCTTC; CDR3 protein: CASSQDLASSTFNEQFF; clone size: -; J gene: TRBJ2-1; D gene: -; V gene: TRBV3-1
CDR3 DNA: TGTGCTAGTGCCCTCGGTTTGGGGATGAATGAGCAGTTCTTC; CDR3 protein: CASALGLGMNEQFF; clone size: -; J gene: TRBJ2-1; D gene: -; V gene: TRBV12-5
CDR3 DNA: TGTGCCAGCAGCACTGGGACAGGGGGTCGAGAGCAGTACTTC; CDR3 protein: CASSTGTGGREQYF; clone size: -; J gene: TRBJ2-7; D gene: TRBD1; V gene: TRBV7-9
CDR3 DNA: TGTGCCAGCAGCTCTCTCTCTTCTGGGGCCAACGTCCTGACTTTC; CDR3 protein: CASSSLSSGANVLTF; clone size: once; J gene: TRBJ2-6; D gene: -; V gene: TRBV7-9
CDR3 DNA: TGTGCCAGCGGGGGCCGGGACAGCTACGAGCAGTACTTC; CDR3 protein: CASGGRDSYEQYF; clone size: -; J gene: TRBJ2-7; D gene: TRBD1; V gene: TRBV27
CDR3 DNA: TGTGCCAGCGGCCCAGGGGGGCCTACTAACTATGGCTACACCTTC; CDR3 protein: CASGPGGPTNYGYTF; clone size: -; J gene: TRBJ1-2; D gene: TRBD1; V gene: TRBV7-9
CDR3 DNA: TGTGCCAGCAGCTTAGAACGGGAGGCGGTGTGGGAGCAGTACTTC; CDR3 protein: CASSLEREAVWEQYF; clone size: -; J gene: TRBJ2-7; D gene: TRBD2; V gene: TRBV7-6
CDR3 DNA: TGTGCCAGTAGTATAGGGGCAGGCGACGAGCAGTACTTC; CDR3 protein: CASSIGAGDEQYF; clone size: -; J gene: TRBJ2-7; D gene: -; V gene: TRBV19